The 24 T cell receptor beta chains below were found in one sample sequenced in a study of Graves' ophthalmopathy and Graves' hyperthyroidism (dated by TCRdb to the late 2010s). Sequencing used an Illumina HiSeq 2000. For repertoire sequencing, the TCR beta CDR3 regions were amplified from RNA transcripts. The first round was an RT-PCR using HTBI primers with the Qiagen OneStep RT-PCR kit, and this first round was followed by a second-round multiplex PCR, then size selection and purification. TCRdb handled the public reads itself, with Q25 trimming in fastp and clone calling in MiXCR, and kept productive beta chains. For every CDR3 protein sequence, its rows merge into one entry that carries the most common genes and DNA. Present in this sample are 1 million to 1.3 million distinct CDR3 sequences, 36% of which were seen just once. Of the sample, 11% falls within the top ten clones. The sequenced sample was peripheral blood or thyroid tissue (not recorded which). The origin of the receptors is an adult man with Graves' hyperthyroidism.

The gene calls are TRBV29-1 and TRBJ2-1, with D uncertain. V lost 3 bases and J 6 bases, leaving 6 bases between the germline ends. Germline CDR1 reads SQVTM; CDR2 reads ANQGSEA. This CDR3 is 11 amino acids long. The DNA of the CDR3 is TGCAGCGTTGACCCCGGCAATGAGCAGTTCTTC. Protein sequence: CSVDPGNEQFF.

The CDR3 is CASSLPRGQSTASTEAFF. In DNA form, the CDR3 reads TGTGCCAGCAGCTTACCCAGGGGGCAATCTACGGCTAGCACTGAAGCTTTCTTT. The chain is built from TRBV7-9 and TRBJ1-1; TRBD1 aligns across 8 bases. CDR3 length equals 18 residues. V dropped 2 bases and J dropped 4; count of bases not matched to a gene: 15. CDR1 is SEHNR, CDR2 FQNEAQ, per germline (reference sequence). The entire variable domain, with the rest obtained from reference TRBV7-9 and TRBJ1-1, is as follows: DTGVSQNPRHKITKRGQNVTFRCDPISEHNRLYWYRQTLGQGPEFLTYFQNEAQLEKSRLLSDRFSAERPKGSFSTLEIQRTEQGDSAMYLCASSLPRGQSTASTEAFFGQGTRLTVV.

This clonotype was picked up many times. This chain uses TRBV7-9 with TRBJ2-7; 8 bases agree with TRBD2. Germline CDR1 is SEHNR and CDR2 is FQNEAQ (reference sequence). The trim removed 5 bases at V and 2 bases at J, leaving 5 bases unmatched. The CDR3 extends over 14 amino acids. The CDR3 bases are TGTGCCAGCAGCCCTAGCGGGCCGCCCTACGAGCAGTACTTC. This translates into CASSPSGPPYEQYF.

To note about this clonotype: A much bigger clone sits one base away, suggesting this may be a read error. The chain recombines TRBV20-1 with TRBJ2-5; possible D gene TRBD2, 5 bases. The V end lost 0 bases, the J end lost 7 bases, and 18 bases lay between the germline ends. This CDR3 is 15 amino acids long. Germline V lookup: CDR1 DFQATT, CDR2 SNEGSKA (reference sequence). DNA of the CDR3: TGCAGTGCTAGAGATGGGAGTGTGGGGTTAGGGACCCAGTACTTC. Translating gives CSARDGSVGLGTQYF.

Note on this clonotype: This clone may be a read error of a much larger clone one base away. The chain is built from TRBV5-1 and TRBJ2-5; D ambiguous. Germline CDR1 is SGHRS and CDR2 is YFSETQ. The CDR3 sequence is 14 residues long. Trimming shortened V by 0 bases and J by 9 bases, and 15 bases separated the two germline ends. This chain's CDR3 is CASSLGRPQWAQYF. DNA of the CDR3: TGCGCCAGCAGCTTGGGACGCCCCCAATGGGCCCAGTACTTC.

This clonotype was observed a few times. This sequence joins TRBV20-1 and TRBJ2-7; no firm D call. V lost 2 bases, J lost 0 bases, and 8 bases lay in between. The CDR3 totals 13 residues. CDR1 is DFQATT and CDR2 is SNEGSKA in the germline V gene (reference sequence). In DNA, the CDR3 is TGCAGTGCTAGACCCTACCGCTCCTACGAGCAGTACTTC. The encoded protein is CSARPYRSYEQYF.

The chain couples TRBV10-2 to TRBJ1-6, with a possible D match to TRBD1 (6 bases). Trimming left V 6 bases short and J 9 bases short, with 21 bases between. The CDR3 runs 16 residues. CDR1 is WSHSY and CDR2 is SAAADI in the germline V gene. The CDR3 reads CASSPGGAGHGSPLHF. The CDR3 DNA follows: TGCGCCAGCAGCCCGGGGGGAGCGGGACATGGTTCACCCCTCCACTTT.

The CDR3 loop is CASSWDRQYF. The CDR3 DNA follows: TGCGCCAGCAGCTGGGACAGACAGTACTTC. The chain links TRBV5-1 to TRBJ2-7; TRBD1 matches at 7 bases. CDR1 and CDR2 from the germline V gene are SGHRS and YFSETQ. The V segment lost 3 bases and the J segment 10 bases; nucleotides outside the gene matches: 1. The CDR3 has 10 residues.

V gene TRBV5-5 combines with J gene TRBJ1-1; a possible D gene is TRBD1 (5 bases). The CDR3 length is 16 residues. V was cut by 4 bases and J by 1 base, with 17 bases left in between. Germline V gene lookup returns CDR1 SGHKS and CDR2 YYEKEE (reference sequence). The CDR3 DNA sequence: TGTGCCAGCAGCGGACACAATCAACCGACGAACACTGAAGCTTTCTTT. This codes for CASSGHNQPTNTEAFF.

The chain combines TRBV11-2 with TRBJ1-2; D might be TRBD1 (6 bases). The CDR3 is 12 amino acids. Per germline, CDR1 SGHAT and CDR2 FQNNGV. Between the trimmed V and J ends, which lost 6 bases and 6 bases, there was a span of 11 bases. The DNA for the CDR3 is TGTGCCAGCAGAGGGGGGGTGGATGGCTACACCTTC. Translating it yields CASRGGVDGYTF.

There are a few counts of this clonotype. This chain uses TRBV27 with TRBJ1-6; the D gene is possibly TRBD1 (6 bases). The CDR3 consists of 16 residues. The germline gives CDR1 MNHEY, CDR2 SMNVEV (reference sequence). Deletions cut 6 bases from V and 10 bases from J, with 22 bases between. The CDR3, as DNA: TGTGCCAGCAGATCTGGGGAGGGGGGGGTTGGATCACCCCTCCACTTT. It encodes CASRSGEGGVGSPLHF.

The sample holds many counts of this clonotype. The chain combines TRBV10-1 with TRBJ2-2; no firm D call. The ends were cut back, 0 bases at V and 4 bases at J, with 15 bases in the middle. CDR1 is WNHNN and CDR2 is SYGVQD in the germline V gene (reference sequence). The CDR3 extends over 17 amino acids. CDR3 in DNA: TGCGCCAGCAGTGAGTCGGCTTGGGGTAGGAGCACCGGGGAGCTGTTTTTT. Encoded protein: CASSESAWGRSTGELFF.

V gene TRBV28 combines with J gene TRBJ1-6; 7 bases are a match to TRBD1. From germline, CDR1 is MDHEN and CDR2 SYDVKM. The CDR3 runs 15 residues. V gave up 1 base and J gave up 4 bases; unmatched junction bases: 1. Here the CDR3 DNA reads TGTGCCAGCAGTTTATACAGGGGTTATAATTCACCCCTCCACTTT. Its protein is CASSLYRGYNSPLHF.

On this clonotype itself: Sequence at one end of the junction differs from germline and may be a read error. The chain uses TRBV7-2 and TRBJ1-6; 7 nucleotides match TRBD1. The CDR3 contains 14 residues. Germline V lookup: CDR1 SGHTA, CDR2 FQGNSA. This chain's CDR3 is CASSRGQHNSPLHF. The CDR3 DNA reads as TGCGCCAGCAGCCGGGGACAGCATAATTCACCCCTCCACTTT.

On this clonotype: This may arise from a read error, as a much more abundant clone is one base away. This chain connects TRBV5-1 to TRBJ2-7, with 7 nucleotides matching TRBD1. The V and J ends lost 4 bases and 7 bases, in that order; junction bases with no gene match: 5. CDR3 length: 12 residues. The germline V gene has CDR1 SGHRS and CDR2 YFSETQ. CDR3 loop: CASSGQQGEQYF. DNA for the CDR3: TGCGCCAGCAGCGGACAACAGGGGGAGCAGTACTTC. Supplemented by reference TRBV5-1 and TRBJ2-7, the full variable domain reads KAGVTQTPRYLIKTRGQQVTLSCSPISGHRSVSWYQQTPGQGLQFLFEYFSETQRNKGNFPGRFSGRQFSNSRSEMNVSTLELGDSALYLCASSGQQGEQYFGPGTRLTVT.

Of note for this clonotype: This may arise from a read error, as a much more abundant clone is one base away. The CDR3 DNA follows: TGTGCCAGCAGTGACCTCACCCGCACTGGAAACACCATATATTTT. Amino acids: CASSDLTRTGNTIYF. The chain joins TRBV2 to TRBJ1-3; D is unclear. CDR3 length equals 15 residues. V lost 3 bases and J 2 bases, leaving 11 bases between the germline ends. The germline V gene encodes CDR1 SNHLY and CDR2 FYNNEI.

V gene TRBV7-9 combines with J gene TRBJ1-4; 9 bases line up with TRBD1. The CDR3 extends over 17 amino acids. The J segment lost 7 bases and the V segment lost 5 bases, leaving 14 bases of the junction unmatched. CDR1 and CDR2 from the germline V gene are SEHNR and FQNEAQ (reference sequence). CDR3 sequence reads: CASSTRDRDGYSEKLFF. CDR3 sequence (DNA): TGTGCCAGCAGCACCCGGGACAGGGATGGTTATAGTGAAAAACTGTTTTTT.

This clonotype was counted a few times. The J gene is TRBJ1-5, the V gene TRBV4-1; D remains unclear. The CDR3 sequence is 13 residues long. From germline, CDR1 is MGHRA and CDR2 YSYEKL. The V gene lost 4 bases and the J gene lost 8 bases, with 12 bases spanning the gap. Here the CDR3 reads CASSPYFREPQHF. For the CDR3, the DNA is TGCGCCAGCAGCCCTTATTTTAGGGAGCCCCAGCATTTT.

This clonotype was picked up a small number of times. The CDR3 nucleotides are TGTGCCAGCAGCCAAGATGTGGAGGGGGCAGGAAACACCATATATTTT. This gives the protein CASSQDVEGAGNTIYF. This chain uses TRBV4-2 with TRBJ1-3; 7 bases map to TRBD1. J gave up 4 bases and V 0 bases, and 6 bases lay outside the gene matches. The germline gives CDR1 LGHNA, CDR2 YNFKEQ. This CDR3 contains 16 residues.

The chain combines TRBV10-2 with TRBJ1-6; tentatively, D is TRBD1 (5 bases). The CDR3 sequence is 15 residues long. V gave up 3 bases and J gave up 6 bases, with 12 bases separating them. Germline V gene lookup returns CDR1 WSHSY and CDR2 SAAADI. CDR3 in DNA: TGCGCCAGCAGTGATTCGGCAGGGCGTAATTCACCCCTCCACTTT. Translation: CASSDSAGRNSPLHF.

This clonotype was counted ten times or more. The rearrangement uses TRBV2 and TRBJ1-4, with 8 bases fitting TRBD1. Losses at the gene ends were 4 bases for V and 7 bases for J; bases not matched to a gene: 5. The CDR3 is 14 residues long. The germline CDR1 and CDR2 sequences are SNHLY and FYNNEI. The CDR3 here is CASSAGQGAEKLFF. The CDR3 DNA reads TGTGCCAGCAGTGCCGGTCAGGGGGCTGAAAAACTGTTTTTT.

This clonotype has just one count. This sequence joins TRBV10-3 and TRBJ1-5; possible D gene TRBD1, 5 bases. The length of the CDR3 is 18 residues. V was pared by 5 bases and J by 5 bases, with 25 bases between. The germline V gene has CDR1 ENHRY and CDR2 SYGVKD. CDR3 protein: CAISHTPGGLTVDQPQHF. The CDR3 DNA is TGTGCCATCAGTCATACCCCGGGGGGACTGACAGTGGATCAGCCCCAGCATTTT.

This clonotype was seen ten or more times. The chain has TRBV20-1 and TRBJ1-6; TRBD1 is a possible D gene (6 bases). Germline V CDR1 and CDR2: DFQATT, SNEGSKA (reference sequence). The CDR3 loop spans 15 amino acids. The germline V and J ends were trimmed by 4 bases and 7 bases, with 17 bases remaining between them. The CDR3 protein is CSAKDLQGRNSPLHF. CDR3 sequence (DNA): TGCAGTGCTAAAGACCTGCAGGGGCGGAATTCACCCCTCCACTTT.

The chain carries TRBV3-1 and TRBJ2-5; D is ambiguous. Between the trimmed V and J ends, which lost 4 bases and 3 bases, there was a span of 12 bases. CDR3 length: 14 residues. Per germline, CDR1 LGHDT and CDR2 YNNKEL (reference sequence). The CDR3 here is CASSRLDLKETQYF. The CDR3 nucleotides are TGTGCCAGCAGCCGCCTTGACTTAAAAGAGACCCAGTACTTC.